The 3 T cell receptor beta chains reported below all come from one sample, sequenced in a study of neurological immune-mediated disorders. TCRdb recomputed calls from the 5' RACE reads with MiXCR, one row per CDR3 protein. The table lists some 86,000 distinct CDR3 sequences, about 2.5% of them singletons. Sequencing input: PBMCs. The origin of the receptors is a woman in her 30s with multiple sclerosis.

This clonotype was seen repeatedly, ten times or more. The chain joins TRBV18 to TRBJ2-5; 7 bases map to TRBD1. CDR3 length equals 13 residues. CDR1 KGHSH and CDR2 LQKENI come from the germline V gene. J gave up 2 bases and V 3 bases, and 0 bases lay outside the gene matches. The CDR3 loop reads CASSPGQQETQYF. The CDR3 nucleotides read TGTGCCAGCTCACCGGGACAGCAAGAGACCCAGTACTTC.

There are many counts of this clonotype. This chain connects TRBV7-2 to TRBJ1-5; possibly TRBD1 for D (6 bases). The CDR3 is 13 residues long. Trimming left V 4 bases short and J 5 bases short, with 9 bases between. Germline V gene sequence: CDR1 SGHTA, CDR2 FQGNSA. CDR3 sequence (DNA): TGTGCCAGCAGCTACAGGGCGGATCAGCCCCAGCATTTT. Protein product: CASSYRADQPQHF.

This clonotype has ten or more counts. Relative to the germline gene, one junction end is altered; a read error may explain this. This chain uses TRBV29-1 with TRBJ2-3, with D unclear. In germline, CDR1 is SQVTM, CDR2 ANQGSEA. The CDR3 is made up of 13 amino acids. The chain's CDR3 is CSFDKPVTDTQYF. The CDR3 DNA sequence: TGCAGCTTTGACAAGCCTGTTACAGATACGCAGTATTTT.